This entry concerns a single TCR beta chain. These data originate in a study of T cell responses to AZD1222 COVID-19 vaccine. With 0 bases clipped from V and 4 bases from J, the junction kept 4 bases outside the gene matches. The germline gives CDR1 GTSNPN, CDR2 SVGIG (reference sequence). CDR3 length: 14 residues. Method: immunoSEQ multiplex PCR; TCRdb's copy keeps in-frame clones and lacks some. The sample includes about 150,000 clones, around 93% of them seen just once. The clonotype comes from an adult in good health. Sequencing was performed on peripheral blood, taken on day 0 of AZD1222 vaccination. The chain employs TRBV30 and TRBJ2-5, with 8 positions matching TRBD1. CDR3 DNA: TGTGCCTGGAGTGTACGAACAGGGGGAGAGACCCAGTACTTC. This codes for CAWSVRTGGETQYF.